This record concerns one TCR beta chain sequence. This record belongs to a study of blood T cell repertoires in COVID-19. Across the study: Italy, Spain and the United States were the sources of the convalescent and acute COVID-19 samples. Sample material is recorded as cDNA or gDNA derived from T cells, B-cell-depleted T cells, or PBMCs.

In the source study's methods: Amplified reference gene primers provided the basis for estimating nucleated cell counts. The method was immunoSEQ multiplex PCR; TCRdb's version includes in-frame clones alone and lacks a portion of them. V, J and clone size are taken as reported in that table, and D and trimming were inferred from the DNA itself. The data show more than 200,000 clones, around 80% seen once. Germline V lookup: CDR1 SNHLY, CDR2 FYNNEI. The junction had 12 bases not matched to a gene; V was cut back by 5 bases and J by 6 bases. The CDR3 extends over 15 amino acids. The material sequenced was peripheral blood. This clonotype was sampled from a man aged 35 to 55 with acute or convalescent COVID-19. The chain uses TRBV2 and TRBJ1-2; TRBD1 matches at 7 bases. The CDR3 DNA is TGTGCCAGCAGTCCAAGGGCAGGGGGGTTGGATGGCTACACCTTC. Encoded protein: CASSPRAGGLDGYTF.